This T cell receptor beta chain was sequenced in a study of beta chain bispecific antibodies for T cell cancers. CDR3 length equals 17 residues. In germline, CDR1 is ENHRY, CDR2 SYGVKD. V was pared by 3 bases and J by 0 bases, with 17 bases between. General observations from the study: The TRBV12-3 share of total TRBV signal fell approximately 99% after anti-TRBV12 rather than anti-CD19 exposure. The leukemia cells, rather than normal T cells, gave most of the targeted TRBV signal.

Blood mononuclear cells were expanded for three to four days using either OKT3 anti-CD3 antibody or CD3/CD28 beads. Some 50,000 normal T cells were cocultured with some 50,000 target cells and bispecific antibody. From the 5' RACE reads, TCRdb called clonotypes with MiXCR, one entry per CDR3 protein. The repertoire consists of 7,500 to 9,500 distinct CDR3 sequences, with 2.2% occurring once and the leading ten covering about 66%. By proportion, this clonotype is medium-sized. Its antigen is as yet unknown. The sample here was T cells from a healthy donor cultured with Jurkat leukemia cells, taken from a culture containing an anti-CD19 bispecific antibody. This rearrangement joins TRBV10-3 to TRBJ1-2; D may be TRBD1 (5 bases). This sequence originates from a human donor in good health. Some clones in this sample may be carry-over from other donors' samples. The CDR3 loop is CAISDPVFQGTNYGYTF. The CDR3, as DNA: TGTGCCATCAGTGATCCAGTGTTTCAGGGCACTAACTATGGCTACACCTTC.